One TCR beta chain is described in this entry. Each CDR3 protein is one row after TCRdb ran MiXCR on the RT-PCR reads. This table holds 150,000 to 250,000 distinct CDR3 sequences, roughly 40% found once. These data originate in a study of patients and donors after allogeneic stem cell transplantation. CDR3 length equals 14 residues. J lost 5 bases, V lost 2 bases, and 4 bases had no gene match. Germline values: CDR1 MDHEN, CDR2 SYDVKM. V gene TRBV28 combines with J gene TRBJ2-3, with TRBD2 matching 7 bases. Sequencing used blood, either unsorted or a sorted T cell fraction (not recorded which). The sequence was collected from a human donor who was either an allogeneic HSCT recipient or a stem cell or donor lymphocyte infusion donor (not recorded which). It is not recorded whose cells these are; they may come from a transplant donor. In DNA, the CDR3 is TGTGCCAGCAGTTTAGGAGCGGGATTAGATACGCAGTATTTT. This sequence encodes CASSLGAGLDTQYF. The complete variable domain, with remaining parts taken from reference TRBV28 and TRBJ2-3, reads DVKVTQSSRYLVKRTGEKVFLECVQDMDHENMFWYRQDPGLGLRLIYFSYDVKMKEKGDIPEGYSVSREKKERFSLILESASTNQTSMYLCASSLGAGLDTQYFGPGTRLTVL.